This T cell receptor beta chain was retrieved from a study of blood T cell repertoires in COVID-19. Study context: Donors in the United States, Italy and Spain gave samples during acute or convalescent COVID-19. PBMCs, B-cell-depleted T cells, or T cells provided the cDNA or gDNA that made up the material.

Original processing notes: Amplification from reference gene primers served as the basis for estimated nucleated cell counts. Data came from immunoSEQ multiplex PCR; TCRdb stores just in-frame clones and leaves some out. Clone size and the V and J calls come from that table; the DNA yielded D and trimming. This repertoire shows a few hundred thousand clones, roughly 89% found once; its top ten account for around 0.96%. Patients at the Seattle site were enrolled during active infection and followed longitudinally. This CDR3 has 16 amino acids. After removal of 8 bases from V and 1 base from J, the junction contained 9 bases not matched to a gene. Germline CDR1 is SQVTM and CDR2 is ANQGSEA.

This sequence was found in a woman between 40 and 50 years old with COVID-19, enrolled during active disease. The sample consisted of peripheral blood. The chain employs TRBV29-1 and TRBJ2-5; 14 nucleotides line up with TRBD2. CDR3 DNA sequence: TGCAGCTCCGGGACTAGCGGGAGAGGGGTCCAAGAGACCCAGTACTTC. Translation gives CSSGTSGRGVQETQYF.